The next 31 T cell receptor beta chains were all read from a single sample in a study of CD8 T cells in ankylosing spondylitis. Findings and caveats of the study: There was a TCR beta motif, made of eight highly homologous variants, that appeared characteristic of ankylosing spondylitis blood.

No antigen has been identified for these receptors. TCRdb re-derived calls from the 5' RACE reads in MiXCR, one entry per CDR3 protein. The sample has 130,000 or so distinct CDR3 sequences, roughly a sixth seen once; the top ten hold 33%. Sequencing used blood, either unsorted or a sorted T cell fraction (not recorded which). Receptors were obtained from a male donor with ankylosing spondylitis.

J is TRBJ2-2 and V is TRBV6-4; D remains unclear. The CDR3 spans 16 residues. The V end was cut by 3 bases, the J end by 0 bases, with 11 bases between. Germline V CDR1 and CDR2: MRHNA, SNTAGT. The CDR3 sequence is CASSEFARPNTGELFF. The CDR3 DNA reads as TGTGCCAGCAGTGAATTTGCCAGGCCGAACACCGGGGAGCTGTTTTTT.

In its sample, this clonotype was seen a few times. The V call is TRBV29-1, the J call TRBJ1-1; tentatively, D is TRBD1 (6 bases). This CDR3 comprises 15 residues. Germline V lookup: CDR1 SQVTM, CDR2 ANQGSEA. The V end was cut by 5 bases, the J end by 0 bases, with 16 bases between. The CDR3 is CSVSGTRGLNTEAFF. CDR3 coding DNA: TGCAGCGTTTCCGGGACAAGGGGCCTGAACACTGAAGCTTTCTTT. Together with reference TRBV29-1 and TRBJ1-1, the CDR3 gives the full variable domain: SAVISQKPSRDICQRGTSLTIQCQVDSQVTMMFWYRQQPGQSLTLIATANQGSEATYESGFVIDKFPISRPNLTFSTLTVSNMSPEDSSIYLCSVSGTRGLNTEAFFGQGTRLTVV.

This clonotype was counted a single time. The rearrangement uses TRBV11-2 and TRBJ1-1; 7 bases are a match to TRBD1. The CDR3 runs 15 residues. The germline V gene encodes CDR1 SGHAT and CDR2 FQNNGV. Losses at the gene ends were 4 bases for V and 3 bases for J; bases not matched to a gene: 8. The CDR3 loop is CASSSFDRVDTEAFF. The CDR3 DNA is TGTGCCAGCAGCTCCTTCGACAGGGTGGACACTGAAGCTTTCTTT.

There are many counts of this clonotype. The rearrangement links TRBV6-2 or TRBV6-3 to TRBJ2-5; perhaps TRBD2 as D (5 bases). The CDR3 extends over 15 amino acids. V lost 2 bases, J lost 1 base, and 11 bases lay in between. Germline CDR1 and CDR2: MNHEY and SVGEGT. The CDR3, as DNA: TGTGCCAGCAGTTACCCTTCAGGACTCCAAGAGACCCAGTACTTC. This translates into CASSYPSGLQETQYF.

This clonotype was found a few times. The gene calls are TRBV6-1 and TRBJ2-7; D possibly corresponds to TRBD2 (6 bases). From germline, CDR1 is MNHNS and CDR2 SASEGT. Deletions cut 4 bases from V and 0 bases from J, with 10 bases between. The CDR3 spans 14 residues. CDR3 sequence (DNA): TGTGCCAGCAGTGTGGAGGGGAGCTCCTACGAGCAGTACTTC. As protein: CASSVEGSSYEQYF.

The CDR3 reads CASSYRGGEQFF. The CDR3 DNA sequence: TGTGCCAGCAGCTATAGGGGAGGTGAGCAGTTCTTC. V usage is TRBV7-3 and J usage is TRBJ2-1, with D possibly matching TRBD2 (6 bases). CDR1 and CDR2 (germline): SGHTA, FQGTGA. The CDR3 is 12 amino acids. V was clipped by 4 bases and J by 9 bases, with 10 bases between them.

The sample holds a few counts of this clonotype. The V gene is TRBV7-9, the J gene TRBJ1-2, with D uncertain. The CDR3 extends over 14 amino acids. V lost 1 base to trimming and J lost 0 bases, with 6 bases between them. Germline-derived CDR1 and CDR2 are SEHNR and FQNEAQ (reference sequence). Here the CDR3 reads CASSLGDTNYGYTF. DNA of the CDR3: TGTGCCAGCAGCTTAGGAGATACTAACTATGGCTACACCTTC.

This clonotype was counted only a few times. This chain links TRBV20-1 with TRBJ2-5; no definite D call. The length of the CDR3 is 16 residues. Trimming removed 0 bases from V and 1 base from J, with 15 bases in between. In germline, CDR1 is DFQATT, CDR2 SNEGSKA (reference sequence). The CDR3 loop is CSARDPKWPSQETQYF. The CDR3 bases are TGCAGTGCTAGAGATCCGAAGTGGCCAAGCCAAGAGACCCAGTACTTC.

V gene TRBV18 combines with J gene TRBJ2-1, with 10 bases identical to TRBD2. Germline CDR1 reads KGHSH; CDR2 reads LQKENI. This CDR3 comprises 18 residues. J gave up 0 bases and V 4 bases, and 9 bases lay outside the gene matches. The CDR3 DNA reads as TGTGCCAGCTCACAAGGGACTAGCGTAAGAACCTCCTACAATGAGCAGTTCTTC. It specifies CASSQGTSVRTSYNEQFF.

This chain joins TRBV2 and TRBJ2-7, with 14 bases identical to TRBD2. The CDR3 contains 17 residues. Losses at the gene ends were 10 bases for V and 0 bases for J; bases not matched to a gene: 11. Germline V gene data show CDR1 as SNHLY and CDR2 as FYNNEI. The CDR3 DNA follows: TGTGCCACCCGGAGCGGACTAGCGGGAGGCCTCTCCTACGAGCAGTACTTC. As protein: CATRSGLAGGLSYEQYF. Full variable domain (missing parts from reference TRBV2 and TRBJ2-7): EPEVTQTPSHQVTQMGQEVILRCVPISNHLYFYWYRQILGQKVEFLVSFYNNEISEKSEIFDDQFSVERPDGSNFTLKIRSTKLEDSAMYFCATRSGLAGGLSYEQYFGPGTRLTVT.

The V and J genes are TRBV5-6 and TRBJ1-2, with D unclear. This CDR3 has 13 residues. The V end lost 2 bases, the J end lost 1 base, and 6 bases lay between the germline ends. Germline-derived CDR1 and CDR2 are SGHDT and YYEEEE. CDR3 in amino acids: CASSFGYNYGYTF. Written as DNA, the CDR3 is TGTGCCAGCAGCTTCGGGTATAACTATGGCTACACCTTC.

The CDR3 sequence: CASSVEGTYTGELFF. In DNA form, the CDR3 reads TGTGCCAGCAGCGTAGAGGGGACTTACACCGGGGAGCTGTTTTTT. The chain uses TRBV9 and TRBJ2-2, with D perhaps TRBD2 (6 bases). Trimming took 0 bases from V and 3 from J, leaving 9 bases between them. Germline CDR1 is SGDLS and CDR2 is YYNGEE. CDR3 size: 15 residues. Filled out from reference TRBV9 and TRBJ2-2, the complete variable domain reads DSGVTQTPKHLITATGQRVTLRCSPRSGDLSVYWYQQSLDQGLQFLIQYYNGEERAKGNILERFSAQQFPDLHSELNLSSLELGDSALYFCASSVEGTYTGELFFGEGSRLTVL.

The V call is TRBV9, the J call TRBJ1-1; D not resolved. CDR1 and CDR2 from the germline V gene are SGDLS and YYNGEE. This CDR3 has 13 amino acids. Trimming shortened V by 3 bases and J by 4 bases, and 10 bases separated the two germline ends. In nucleotides, the CDR3 is TGTGCCAGCAGCGAGGAGGACTTCACTGAAGCTTTCTTT. As protein: CASSEEDFTEAFF.

V is TRBV2 and J is TRBJ2-5; TRBD1 matches 9 bases. There are 15 residues in the CDR3. The junction had 10 bases not matched to a gene; V was cut back by 6 bases and J by 5 bases. CDR1 and CDR2 (germline): SNHLY, FYNNEI. The CDR3: CASSAGQGRGETQYF. CDR3 bases: TGTGCCAGCAGCGCTGGACAGGGGAGAGGGGAGACCCAGTACTTC.

The genes are TRBV20-1 and TRBJ2-2; D gene uncertain. V lost 2 bases to trimming and J lost 0 bases, with 4 bases between them. The CDR3 is 13 residues long. The V gene's germline CDR1 is DFQATT and CDR2 SNEGSKA (reference sequence). CDR3 sequence reads: CSARHSNTGELFF. The CDR3 DNA is TGCAGTGCTAGACACTCGAACACCGGGGAGCTGTTTTTT.

The rearrangement uses TRBV27 and TRBJ2-7, with D unclear. The CDR3 is 14 amino acids. The germline gives CDR1 MNHEY, CDR2 SMNVEV (reference sequence). V was pared by 3 bases and J by 0 bases, with 9 bases between. CDR3 sequence (DNA): TGTGCCAGCAGTTTTTCCCCAAGCTCCTACGAGCAGTACTTC. Amino acids: CASSFSPSSYEQYF.

This sequence joins TRBV5-1 and TRBJ2-1, with 7 bases lining up with TRBD1. V shed 4 bases, J shed 3 bases, and the junction held 10 bases outside the gene matches. This CDR3 spans 16 amino acids. Germline V gene data show CDR1 as SGHRS and CDR2 as YFSETQ. Here the CDR3 reads CASSAYDRAVYNEQFF. CDR3 sequence (DNA): TGCGCCAGCAGCGCATACGACAGGGCAGTCTACAATGAGCAGTTCTTC.

The table lists this clonotype with a few counts. The chain employs TRBV25-1 and TRBJ2-1; no definite D call. V lost 6 bases and J lost 6, with 6 bases in between. This CDR3 contains 11 residues. CDR1 is MGHDK, CDR2 SYGVNS, per germline. Here the CDR3 reads CASRQINEQFF. The CDR3 DNA reads TGTGCCAGCAGACAGATCAATGAGCAGTTCTTC.

This chain uses TRBV12-3 or TRBV12-4 with TRBJ2-1, with D unresolved. V was trimmed by 6 bases and J by 9 bases, leaving 12 bases between them. CDR3 size: 12 residues. CDR3 sequence reads: CASSFIPLEQFF. The CDR3 region has the DNA TGTGCCAGCAGCTTCATTCCCCTTGAGCAGTTCTTC.

By share, this clonotype counts as medium-sized. V is TRBV6-5 and J is TRBJ1-5, with a weak D call TRBD1 (5 bases). V was pared by 2 bases and J by 5 bases, with 10 bases between. The CDR3 has 14 amino acids. Germline CDR1 is MNHEY and CDR2 is SVGAGI. The CDR3 loop reads CASSYGGDDQPQHF. The CDR3 bases are TGTGCCAGCAGTTACGGGGGAGATGATCAGCCCCAGCATTTT.

This clonotype has ten or more counts. The DNA for the CDR3 is TGCGCCAGCAGCTTGGGGACAGGGGTTGCAGATACGCAGTATTTT. Its translation: CASSLGTGVADTQYF. The chain recombines TRBV5-1 with TRBJ2-3, with 9 bases aligning to TRBD1. There are 15 residues in the CDR3. Trimming at V came to 0 bases and at J to 4 bases, leaving 3 bases not matched to a gene. Germline CDR1 is SGHRS and CDR2 is YFSETQ.

The chain carries TRBV29-1 and TRBJ2-7, with 15 bases aligning to TRBD2. V shed 6 bases, J shed 4 bases, and the junction held 13 bases outside the gene matches. The V gene's germline CDR1 is SQVTM and CDR2 ANQGSEA. The CDR3 runs to 17 residues. The chain's CDR3 is CSVQESGLAGGLYEQYF. The DNA for the CDR3 is TGCAGCGTCCAAGAGTCGGGACTAGCGGGAGGTCTATACGAGCAGTACTTC.

This clonotype was counted only a few times. The chain links TRBV12-3 or TRBV12-4 to TRBJ2-7; D is uncertain. The CDR3 is made up of 14 amino acids. V was trimmed by 3 bases and J by 1 base, leaving 10 bases between them. The CDR3 DNA sequence: TGTGCCAGCAGTTTTGGGCATCTTTCCTACGAGCAGTACTTC. This sequence encodes CASSFGHLSYEQYF.

The chain carries TRBV7-2 and TRBJ2-1; D not certain. Germline V CDR1 and CDR2: SGHTA, FQGNSA. Trimming stripped 5 bases from V and 6 bases from J, with 8 bases between. This CDR3 contains 12 residues. The CDR3 is CASSQRLNEQFF. CDR3 nucleotide sequence: TGTGCCAGCAGCCAAAGACTCAATGAGCAGTTCTTC.

In the case of this clonotype: A much larger clone is a single base away; this may be a read error. This sequence joins TRBV12-3 or TRBV12-4 and TRBJ2-2; D remains unclear. This CDR3 region has 10 residues. CDR3 in DNA: TGTGCCAGCAGTCCCTCTGAGCTGTGTTTT. Translation: CASSPSELCF.

The chain is built from TRBV12-3 or TRBV12-4 and TRBJ2-1; D uncertain. Trimming cost V 6 bases and J 2 bases, with 14 bases left between them. The CDR3 has 15 amino acids. The CDR3: CASRSATPTYNEQFF. CDR3 nucleotide sequence: TGTGCCAGCAGATCGGCGACACCGACCTACAATGAGCAGTTCTTC.

The V and J genes are TRBV6-2 or TRBV6-3 and TRBJ2-1, with 9 bases lining up with TRBD2. After removal of 2 bases from V and 6 bases from J, the junction contained 5 bases not matched to a gene. Per the germline V gene, CDR1 is MNHEY and CDR2 is SVGEGT. This CDR3 contains 15 residues. The chain's CDR3 is CASSYVASGINEQFF. The CDR3 DNA is TGTGCCAGCAGTTACGTGGCTAGCGGGATCAATGAGCAGTTCTTC.

This clonotype has just a few counts. The chain is built from TRBV29-1 and TRBJ2-1; 7 bases fit TRBD1. Germline lookup yields CDR1 SQVTM and CDR2 ANQGSEA. The V segment lost 2 bases and the J segment 13 bases; nucleotides outside the gene matches: 8. The CDR3 consists of 12 residues. The chain's CDR3 is CSVELTDRPQFF. CDR3 coding DNA: TGCAGCGTTGAACTGACGGACAGGCCCCAGTTCTTC.

The chain employs TRBV30 and TRBJ2-7, with 7 bases matching TRBD1. V dropped 2 bases and J dropped 5; count of bases not matched to a gene: 6. The germline gives CDR1 GTSNPN, CDR2 SVGIG (reference sequence). CDR3 length equals 13 residues. This CDR3 is CAWSSQGLNEQYF. The CDR3 coding sequence is TGTGCCTGGAGTTCACAGGGGCTAAACGAGCAGTACTTC.

A few counts support this clonotype. The V gene is TRBV14, the J gene TRBJ2-1, with unresolved D. The CDR3 runs 12 residues. The V and J ends lost 3 bases and 7 bases respectively, with 7 bases between them. Germline CDR1 SGHDN, CDR2 FVKESK. The CDR3 sequence is CASSQLGNEQFF. The CDR3 region has the DNA TGTGCCAGCAGCCAGCTGGGGAATGAGCAGTTCTTC. Combining the CDR3 with reference TRBV14 and TRBJ2-1 gives the whole variable domain EAGVTQFPSHSVIEKGQTVTLRCDPISGHDNLYWYRRVMGKEIKFLLHFVKESKQDESGMPNNRFLAERTGGTYSTLKVQPAELEDSGVYFCASSQLGNEQFFGPGTRLTVL.

The chain uses TRBV27 and TRBJ2-7, with D possibly being TRBD2 (6 bases). The V gene lost 5 bases and the J gene lost 7 bases, with 15 bases spanning the gap. Per germline, CDR1 MNHEY and CDR2 SMNVEV (reference sequence). CDR3 size: 13 residues. The CDR3 region is CASSPTDGGEQYF. Written as DNA, the CDR3 is TGTGCCAGCAGTCCGACGGATGGAGGGGAGCAGTACTTC.